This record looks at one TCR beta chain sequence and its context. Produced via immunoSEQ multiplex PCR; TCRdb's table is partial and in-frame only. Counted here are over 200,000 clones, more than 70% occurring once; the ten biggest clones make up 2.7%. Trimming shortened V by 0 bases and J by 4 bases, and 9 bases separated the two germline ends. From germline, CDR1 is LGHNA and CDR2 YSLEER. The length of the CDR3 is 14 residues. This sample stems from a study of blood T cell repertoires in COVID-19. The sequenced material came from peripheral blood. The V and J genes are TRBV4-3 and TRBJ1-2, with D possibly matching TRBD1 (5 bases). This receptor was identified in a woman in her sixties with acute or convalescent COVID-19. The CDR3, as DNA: TGCGCCAGCAGCCAAGAGGACACTACCTATGGCTACACCTTC. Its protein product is CASSQEDTTYGYTF.